This T cell receptor (beta chain) was retrieved from a study of T cells in Graves' hyperthyroidism and ophthalmopathy. The TCR beta CDR3 regions underwent amplification using RNA transcripts as the source. HTBI primers were employed in a first-round RT-PCR of the TCR CDR3. One entry per CDR3 protein, called by TCRdb with MiXCR from the multiplex PCR reads. This sample yields some 490,000 distinct CDR3 sequences, of which 22% are seen a single time; about half belongs to the top ten. The germline V gene has CDR1 KGHDR and CDR2 SFDVKD. V lost 6 bases, J lost 2 bases, and 6 bases lay in between. The CDR3 has 12 residues.

This clonotype was sampled from a woman in her 70s with Graves' ophthalmopathy. This rearrangement joins TRBV24-1 to TRBJ2-5; the D is unclear. Input material: blood. CDR3 coding DNA: TGTGCCACCAGTAGAGGTCAAGAGACCCAGTACTTC. Residues: CATSRGQETQYF.